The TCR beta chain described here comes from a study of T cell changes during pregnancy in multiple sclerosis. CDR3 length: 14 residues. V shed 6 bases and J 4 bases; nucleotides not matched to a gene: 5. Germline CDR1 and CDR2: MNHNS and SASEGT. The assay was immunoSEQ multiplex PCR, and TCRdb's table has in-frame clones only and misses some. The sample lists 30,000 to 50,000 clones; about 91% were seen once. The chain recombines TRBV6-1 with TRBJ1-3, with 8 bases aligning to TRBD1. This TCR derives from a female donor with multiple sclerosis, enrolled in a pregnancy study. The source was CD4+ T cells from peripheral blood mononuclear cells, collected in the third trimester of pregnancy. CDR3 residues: CASREGQVGNTIYF. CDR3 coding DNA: TGTGCCAGCAGGGAGGGACAGGTGGGAAACACCATATATTTT.